This paragraph reports one TCR beta chain. Its antigen is still unknown. The sample comes from a study of cytomegalovirus exposure and HLA in healthy donors. The overall study: Sequencing of 150 million to 200 million T cells in an earlier analysis found 100 million to 140 million unique TCR beta sequences. Study results and limitations: Accurate predictions that matched the HLA-A and HLA-B alleles of most subjects were reportedly made from TCR beta sequences.

The PCR employed 60 Vbeta primers together with 13 Jbeta primers. Clones were read by immunoSEQ multiplex PCR, and TCRdb kept only the in-frame ones, dropping some. The profile shows about 98,000 clones, around 80% of them singletons. V shed 7 bases and J shed 8 bases, with 15 bases lying between them. This CDR3 region has 13 residues. CDR1 and CDR2 (germline): MNHNY, SVGAGI (reference sequence). This chain connects TRBV6-6 to TRBJ2-1; possibly TRBD1 for D (6 bases). The sequence was obtained from a man between 18 and 29 years old in good health and CMV-seropositive. The sequencing sample was made of PBMCs. This CDR3 is CASTTGQGDEQFF. The CDR3 nucleotides read TGTGCCAGCACTACAGGGCAGGGCGATGAGCAGTTCTTC.